This TCR beta chain appears in the sequencing data of a study of regulatory T cells in long-lasting Graves disease. Indicated time point: newly diagnosed GD, antithyroid drugs for less than 3 months. Scientists built the TCR library using RNA that was extracted from PBMCs. Graves' disease diagnosis used American Thyroid Association guidelines. The CDR3 covers 15 residues. Germline V gene sequence: CDR1 SGHAT, CDR2 FQNNGV. Trimming at V came to 5 bases and at J to 1 base, leaving 7 bases not matched to a gene. Relying on iRepertoire HTBI primers and Arm-PCR of CDR3 regions, the team built TCR beta libraries. TCRdb reanalysed the multiplex PCR reads using MiXCR and keeps one entry per CDR3 protein. The repertoire holds approximately 470,000 distinct CDR3 sequences, with under 20% as singletons. Another study also made use of these data, one on T cells in Graves' hyperthyroidism and ophthalmopathy. According to that study: Blood also contained most expanded thyroid clonotypes above 0.001.

Material: peripheral blood mononuclear cells (PBMCs), obtained at new diagnosis, from a patient treated with antithyroid drugs. The J gene is TRBJ1-2, the V gene TRBV11-2, with TRBD1 matching over 7 bases. The source is a middle-aged man with Graves disease. CDR3 sequence: CASSAAAGGNYGYTF. CDR3 in DNA: TGTGCCAGCAGCGCAGCGGCAGGGGGTAACTATGGCTACACCTTC.